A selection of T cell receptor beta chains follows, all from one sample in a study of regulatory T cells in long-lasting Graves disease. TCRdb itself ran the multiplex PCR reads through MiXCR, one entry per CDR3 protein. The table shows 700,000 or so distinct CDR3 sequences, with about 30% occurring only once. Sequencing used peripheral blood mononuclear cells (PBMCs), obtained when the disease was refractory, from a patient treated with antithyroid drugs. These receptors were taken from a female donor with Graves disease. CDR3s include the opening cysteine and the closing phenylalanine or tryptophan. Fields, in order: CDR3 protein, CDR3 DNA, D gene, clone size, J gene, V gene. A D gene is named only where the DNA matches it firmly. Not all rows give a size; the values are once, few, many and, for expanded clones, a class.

CASSFAGGNQPQHF	TGTGCCAGCAGTTTCGCAGGGGGCAATCAGCCCCAGCATTTT	NA	NA	TRBJ1-5	TRBV28
CASKSETLAYEQYF	TGTGCCAGCAAGTCTGAGACGCTGGCCTACGAGCAGTACTTC	NA	few	TRBJ2-7	TRBV2
CASSTSRQGADGNTIYF	TGTGCCAGTAGTACCTCACGACAGGGGGCTGATGGAAACACCATATATTTT	TRBD1	few	TRBJ1-3	TRBV19
CASSPPAGQGTYEQYF	TGTGCCAGCAGCCCCCCGGCAGGACAGGGGACCTACGAGCAGTACTTC	TRBD1	NA	TRBJ2-7	TRBV7-9
CASSPDSRGGNTIYF	TGTGCCAGCAGCCCGGACAGCCGCGGAGGAAACACCATATATTTT	NA	NA	TRBJ1-3	TRBV12-3/TRBV12-4
CASSTSDRRNQPQHF	TGTGCCAGCAGTACCTCGGACCGACGCAATCAGCCCCAGCATTTT	NA	many	TRBJ1-5	TRBV28
CASSELQGVRTEAFF	TGTGCCAGCAGCGAGTTACAGGGGGTGAGAACTGAAGCTTTCTTT	TRBD1	many	TRBJ1-1	TRBV9
CASSLLGEIYGYTF	TGTGCCAGCAGTTTATTGGGGGAAATCTATGGCTACACCTTC	NA	many	TRBJ1-2	TRBV28
CASRRAGSSYNSPLHF	TGTGCCAGCAGGCGGGCGGGGAGCTCCTATAATTCACCCCTCCACTTT	NA	few	TRBJ1-6	TRBV28
CASTPPGRSNQPQHF	TGTGCCAGCACCCCCCCGGGCAGAAGCAATCAGCCCCAGCATTTT	NA	many	TRBJ1-5	TRBV28
CSADNSGTDSGYTF	TGCAGCGCAGACAATTCCGGGACAGACTCCGGCTACACCTTC	TRBD1	few	TRBJ1-2	TRBV29-1
CSVVPDLSGNTIYF	TGCAGCGTTGTCCCAGACCTCTCTGGAAACACCATATATTTT	NA	few	TRBJ1-3	TRBV29-1
CASSPSRQGLVSPLHF	TGTGCCAGCAGTCCCTCAAGGCAGGGTCTGGTTTCACCCCTCCACTTT	NA	NA	TRBJ1-6	TRBV28
CASRARDQGYTF	TGTGCCAGCAGGGCCAGGGACCAAGGCTACACCTTC	NA	many	TRBJ1-2	TRBV2
CASSLDSLSSGNTIYF	TGTGCCAGCAGTTTGGACAGTCTAAGCTCTGGAAACACCATATATTTT	NA	NA	TRBJ1-3	TRBV12-3/TRBV12-4
CASSYADRGDQETQYF	TGTGCCAGCAGTTACGCGGACAGGGGGGACCAAGAGACCCAGTACTTC	TRBD1	many	TRBJ2-5	TRBV6-5
CASSLRNSGSGETQYF	TGTGCCAGCAGCTTAAGAAATAGCGGGAGCGGAGAGACCCAGTACTTC	TRBD2	NA	TRBJ2-5	TRBV7-9
CSARGRSTEAFF	TGCAGTGCCAGAGGTCGCAGTACTGAAGCTTTCTTT	NA	few	TRBJ1-1	TRBV20-1
CASSQDRGRSSYNEQFF	TGTGCCAGCAGCCAAGATAGGGGGAGGAGCTCCTACAATGAGCAGTTCTTC	NA	once	TRBJ2-1	TRBV3-1
CASSYGQVEVTEAFF	TGCGCCAGCAGCTACGGACAGGTGGAGGTCACTGAAGCTTTCTTT	TRBD1	NA	TRBJ1-1	TRBV5-1
CASSLKMLGGSPLHF	TGTGCCAGCAGCTTAAAGATGTTAGGAGGTTCACCCCTCCACTTT	NA	NA	TRBJ1-6	TRBV5-5
CSVARDRGRETQYF	TGCAGCGTCGCCCGGGACAGGGGGCGAGAGACCCAGTACTTC	TRBD1	NA	TRBJ2-5	TRBV29-1
CAWGQSYEQYF	TGTGCCTGGGGACAGTCCTACGAGCAGTACTTC	NA	NA	TRBJ2-7	TRBV30
CASSLGDGPNQPQHF	TGTGCCAGCAGCTTAGGCGACGGGCCCAATCAGCCCCAGCATTTT	NA	many	TRBJ1-5	TRBV11-2
CASSGRTEAFF	TGTGCCAGCAGCGGTAGGACTGAAGCTTTCTTT	NA	many	TRBJ1-1	TRBV12-3/TRBV12-4
CASSYAGSMNTEAFF	TGTGCCAGCAGTTACGCAGGGTCTATGAACACTGAAGCTTTCTTT	NA	few	TRBJ1-1	TRBV6-5
CASSLEGRTPETQYF	TGCGCCAGCAGCTTGGAAGGCCGTACCCCAGAGACCCAGTACTTC	NA	few	TRBJ2-5	TRBV5-1
CASREMVGANVLTF	TGTGCCAGCCGCGAAATGGTGGGGGCCAACGTCCTGACTTTC	NA	NA	TRBJ2-6	TRBV6-1
CASRETGGFEQYF	TGTGCCAGCAGGGAGACAGGGGGCTTCGAGCAGTACTTC	TRBD1	many	TRBJ2-7	TRBV6-1
CASSMGRDRGGYTF	TGTGCCAGCAGTATGGGTAGGGACAGGGGCGGCTACACCTTC	TRBD1	few	TRBJ1-2	TRBV27
CASSLWTPGRRETQYF	TGTGCCAGCAGTTTATGGACCCCAGGCAGACGGGAGACCCAGTACTTC	NA	many	TRBJ2-5	TRBV28
CASSQGGQGARTTEAFF	TGTGCCAGCAGCCAAGGGGGACAGGGGGCGAGAACCACTGAAGCTTTCTTT	TRBD1	NA	TRBJ1-1	TRBV3-1
CASGLGGRNTEAFF	TGTGCTAGTGGTTTGGGGGGGAGGAACACTGAAGCTTTCTTT	NA	NA	TRBJ1-1	TRBV12-5
CASSIGGDTEAFF	TGTGCCAGCAGTATTGGGGGGGACACTGAAGCTTTCTTT	NA	many	TRBJ1-1	TRBV27
CASSLRLEGHPGKLFF	TGTGCCAGCAGCTTAAGGTTGGAGGGCCACCCTGGAAAACTGTTTTTT	NA	NA	TRBJ1-4	TRBV13
CASSELTGRLAKNIQYF	TGTGCCAGCAGTGAGCTTACAGGAAGACTAGCCAAAAACATTCAGTACTTC	NA	many	TRBJ2-4	TRBV6-1
CASSPLREQYF	TGTGCCAGCAGTCCTCTGCGGGAGCAGTACTTC	NA	few	TRBJ2-7	TRBV28
CAWDRNTEAFF	TGTGCCTGGGACAGGAACACTGAAGCTTTCTTT	NA	NA	TRBJ1-1	TRBV30
CASSPKGRNTEAFF	TGTGCCAGCAGCCCCAAAGGCAGGAACACTGAAGCTTTCTTT	NA	NA	TRBJ1-1	TRBV3-1
CACYSLNTEAFF	TGTGCCTGCTATTCTCTGAACACTGAAGCTTTCTTT	NA	NA	TRBJ1-1	TRBV30
CSARTTSNTEAFF	TGCAGTGCTAGGACCACTTCGAACACTGAAGCTTTCTTT	NA	once	TRBJ1-1	TRBV20-1
CASSQDGASGANVLTF	TGCGCCAGCAGCCAAGATGGAGCCTCTGGGGCCAACGTCCTGACTTTC	NA	few	TRBJ2-6	TRBV4-1
CSVRSGAGYTF	TGCAGCGTTAGGTCTGGGGCGGGCTACACCTTC	NA	NA	TRBJ1-2	TRBV29-1
CASSEGTGGYGGTQYF	TGTGCCAGCAGTGAGGGAACAGGGGGCTATGGAGGGACCCAGTACTTC	TRBD1	NA	TRBJ2-5	TRBV6-1
CASSLREQAAYEQYF	TGTGCCAGCAGTTTAAGGGAGCAGGCGGCCTACGAGCAGTACTTC	NA	NA	TRBJ2-7	TRBV27
CASRRPGQGLRNEKLFF	TGTGCCAGCAGGCGACCGGGACAGGGCTTGAGAAATGAAAAACTGTTTTTT	TRBD1	NA	TRBJ1-4	TRBV2
CAWSTSGRYEQYF	TGTGCCTGGAGTACTAGCGGGAGATACGAGCAGTACTTC	TRBD2	NA	TRBJ2-7	TRBV30
CASSPPWPDEGNTGELFF	TGTGCCAGCAGCCCTCCATGGCCGGACGAAGGGAACACCGGGGAGCTGTTTTTT	NA	NA	TRBJ2-2	TRBV7-9
CSARSRGFTEAFF	TGCAGTGCTAGATCCAGGGGATTCACTGAAGCTTTCTTT	NA	NA	TRBJ1-1	TRBV20-1
CAIRTGGGYGYTF	TGTGCCATCAGGACAGGGGGGGGGTATGGCTACACCTTC	TRBD1	NA	TRBJ1-2	TRBV10-3
CASSSGTSGHYEQYF	TGCGCCAGCAGCTCCGGGACTAGCGGCCATTACGAGCAGTACTTC	TRBD2	once	TRBJ2-7	TRBV5-1
CASSLVQGRAFSYEQYF	TGTGCCAGCAGCTTAGTCCAGGGAAGGGCCTTCTCCTACGAGCAGTACTTC	NA	NA	TRBJ2-7	TRBV7-2
CASSRGFYGYTF	TGTGCCAGCAGCCGGGGATTCTATGGCTACACCTTC	NA	NA	TRBJ1-2	TRBV6-1
CASSLIRTGVGEQYF	TGTGCCAGCAGTTTAATTCGAACAGGGGTTGGCGAGCAGTACTTC	TRBD1	few	TRBJ2-7	TRBV28
CASSLGRQGATEAFF	TGTGCCAGCAGCTTGGGTAGACAGGGGGCCACTGAAGCTTTCTTT	TRBD1	NA	TRBJ1-1	TRBV7-8
CASSQVTQGLDTEAFF	TGTGCCAGCAGCCAAGTAACTCAGGGACTGGACACTGAAGCTTTCTTT	NA	NA	TRBJ1-1	TRBV3-1
CASSLIQGHGYTF	TGCGCCAGCAGCCTAATACAGGGTCATGGCTACACCTTC	NA	few	TRBJ1-2	TRBV5-1
CASSQTLDYEQYF	TGTGCCAGCAGCCAGACCTTGGATTACGAGCAGTACTTC	NA	NA	TRBJ2-7	TRBV11-2
CATSELGQAGNTIYF	TGTGCCACCAGTGAGCTGGGACAGGCTGGAAACACCATATATTTT	TRBD1	few	TRBJ1-3	TRBV24-1